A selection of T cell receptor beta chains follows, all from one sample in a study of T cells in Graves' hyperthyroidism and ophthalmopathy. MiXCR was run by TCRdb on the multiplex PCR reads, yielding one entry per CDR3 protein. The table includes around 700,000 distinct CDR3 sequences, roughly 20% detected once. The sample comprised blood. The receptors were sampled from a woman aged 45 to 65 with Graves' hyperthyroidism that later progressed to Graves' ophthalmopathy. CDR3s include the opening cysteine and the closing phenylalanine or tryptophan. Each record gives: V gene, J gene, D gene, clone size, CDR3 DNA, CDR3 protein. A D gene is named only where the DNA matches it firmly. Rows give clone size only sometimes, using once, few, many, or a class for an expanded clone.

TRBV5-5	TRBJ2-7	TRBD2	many	TGTGCCAGCAGCTTGGCTTTAGCGGGGGGGCAAGACGAGCAGTACTTC	CASSLALAGGQDEQYF
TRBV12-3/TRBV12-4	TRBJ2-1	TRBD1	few	TGTGCCAGCAGAACAACGGGACAGGGATACAATGAGCAGTTCTTC	CASRTTGQGYNEQFF
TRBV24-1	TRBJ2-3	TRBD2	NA	TGTGCCACCAGTGATCTTCAAGCGGGGGGGCCAACAGATACGCAGTATTTT	CATSDLQAGGPTDTQYF
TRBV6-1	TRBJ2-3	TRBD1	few	TGTGCCAGCAGATCGTCAGGGGGCATACTCACAGATACGCAGTATTTT	CASRSSGGILTDTQYF
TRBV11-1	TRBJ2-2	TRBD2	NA	TGTGCCAGCAGCTTCACCGGGACTAGCGGGGGGGATGACGGGGAGCTGTTTTTT	CASSFTGTSGGDDGELFF
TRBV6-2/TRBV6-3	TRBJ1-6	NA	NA	TGTGCCAGCGAACAGTTCTATAATTCACCCCTCCACTTT	CASEQFYNSPLHF
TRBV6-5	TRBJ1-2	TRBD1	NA	TGTGCCAGCAGTTACCCCGGGACAGGGATCGGCTACACCTTC	CASSYPGTGIGYTF
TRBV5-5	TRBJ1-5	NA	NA	TGTGCCAGCAGCTTGTCCGATAATCAGCCCCAGCATTTT	CASSLSDNQPQHF
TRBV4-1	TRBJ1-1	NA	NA	TGCGCCAGCAGCCAACGGCCGGCCGACCCAATGAACACTGAAGCTTTCTTT	CASSQRPADPMNTEAFF
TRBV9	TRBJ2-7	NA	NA	TGTGCCAGCAGCGTATATCCCGATGGGGCCAGCTACGAGCAGTACTTC	CASSVYPDGASYEQYF
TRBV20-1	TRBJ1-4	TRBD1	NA	TGCAGTGCCCGCCCGAACGTTCAGGGGGCTAATGAAAAACTGTTTTTT	CSARPNVQGANEKLFF
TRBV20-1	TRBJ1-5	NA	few	TGCAGTGCCTCGGACGGTGCGGGGCCCCAGCATTTT	CSASDGAGPQHF